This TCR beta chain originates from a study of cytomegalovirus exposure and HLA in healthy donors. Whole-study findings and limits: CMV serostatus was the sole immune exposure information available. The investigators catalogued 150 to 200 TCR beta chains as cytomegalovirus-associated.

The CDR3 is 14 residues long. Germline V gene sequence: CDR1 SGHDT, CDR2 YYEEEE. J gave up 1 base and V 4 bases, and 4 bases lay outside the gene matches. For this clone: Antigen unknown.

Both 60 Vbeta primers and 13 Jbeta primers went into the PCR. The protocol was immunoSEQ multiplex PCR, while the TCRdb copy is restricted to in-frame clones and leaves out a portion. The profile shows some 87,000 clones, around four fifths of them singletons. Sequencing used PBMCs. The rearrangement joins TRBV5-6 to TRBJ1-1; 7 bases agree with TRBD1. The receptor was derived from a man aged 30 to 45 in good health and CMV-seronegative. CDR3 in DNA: TGTGCCAGCAGCCTGGGACAGCGGAACACTGAAGCTTTCTTT. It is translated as CASSLGQRNTEAFF.